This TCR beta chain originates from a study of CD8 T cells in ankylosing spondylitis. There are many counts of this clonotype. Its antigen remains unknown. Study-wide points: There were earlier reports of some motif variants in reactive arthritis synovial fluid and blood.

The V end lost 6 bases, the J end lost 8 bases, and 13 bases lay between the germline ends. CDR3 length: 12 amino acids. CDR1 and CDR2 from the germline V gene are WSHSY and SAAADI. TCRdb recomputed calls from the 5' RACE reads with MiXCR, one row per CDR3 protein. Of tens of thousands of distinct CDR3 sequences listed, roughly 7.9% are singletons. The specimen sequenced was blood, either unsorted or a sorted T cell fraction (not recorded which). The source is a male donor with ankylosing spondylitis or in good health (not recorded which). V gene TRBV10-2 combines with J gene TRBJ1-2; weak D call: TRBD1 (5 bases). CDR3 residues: CASRDNRLGYTF. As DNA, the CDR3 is TGCGCCAGCAGGGACAACCGCCTCGGCTACACCTTC.